What follows are 23 T cell receptor beta chains derived from one specimen sequenced in a study of naive and memory T cell subsets. An oligonucleotide containing a UMI was ligated to the 3' end of TCR cDNA. Ligated cDNA underwent four rounds of PCR with nested alpha and beta constant region primers and SP2. TCRdb re-called the 5' RACE reads with MiXCR, one entry per CDR3 protein. This table holds roughly 30,000 distinct CDR3 sequences, approximately 15% found once. The receptor set was obtained from a female donor in good health.

This clonotype was detected only a few times. The chain combines TRBV29-1 with TRBJ1-1, with a weak D call TRBD1 (5 bases). Per germline, CDR1 SQVTM and CDR2 ANQGSEA. The V end lost 8 bases, the J end lost 10 bases, and 11 bases lay between the germline ends. The CDR3 extends over 9 amino acids. The CDR3: CSRGRGAFF. CDR3 DNA sequence: TGCAGCCGGGGAAGGGGAGCTTTCTTT.

The chain combines TRBV15 with TRBJ2-2, with D tentatively TRBD2 (6 bases). Germline assignment: CDR1 LNHNV and CDR2 YYDKDF (reference sequence). Trimming left V 0 bases short and J 1 base short, with 9 bases between. This CDR3 comprises 16 residues. Here the CDR3 reads CATSRDQGLNTGELFF. The CDR3 nucleotides read TGTGCCACCAGCAGAGATCAGGGACTGAACACCGGGGAGCTGTTTTTT.

This clonotype was seen a handful of times. The rearrangement links TRBV27 to TRBJ2-7; D gene ambiguous. The CDR3 runs to 12 residues. The V end was cut by 3 bases, the J end by 6 bases, with 9 bases between. From germline, CDR1 is MNHEY and CDR2 SMNVEV (reference sequence). Here the CDR3 reads CASSFSQGEQYF. The CDR3, as DNA: TGTGCCAGCAGTTTCTCCCAAGGCGAGCAGTACTTC.

A few counts support this clonotype. The chain has TRBV7-9 and TRBJ2-3; TRBD1 is a possible D gene (5 bases). Trimming shortened V by 6 bases and J by 2 bases, and 21 bases separated the two germline ends. The CDR3 spans 17 residues. Germline V gives CDR1 SEHNR, CDR2 FQNEAQ (reference sequence). This CDR3 is CASRYRQGAEPTDTQYF. The CDR3 DNA reads TGTGCCAGCAGGTACCGACAAGGGGCAGAACCCACAGATACGCAGTATTTT.

CDR3 coding DNA: TGCAGTGCTAGCCCCATAGGAGGGAGAGTCACCGGGGAGCTGTTTTTT. It yields the protein CSASPIGGRVTGELFF. The chain combines TRBV20-1 with TRBJ2-2; possible D gene TRBD2, 6 bases. With 3 bases removed from V and 4 bases from J, the gap between germline ends came to 18 bases. CDR1 is DFQATT, CDR2 SNEGSKA, per germline (reference sequence). The CDR3 is made up of 16 amino acids.

This rearrangement joins TRBV20-1 to TRBJ2-7; 11 positions agree with TRBD2. V lost 3 bases, J lost 3 bases, and 10 bases stayed unmatched. The germline CDR1 and CDR2 sequences are DFQATT and SNEGSKA (reference sequence). There are 16 residues in the CDR3. This chain's CDR3 is CSASGLAGLRGYEQYF. DNA of the CDR3: TGCAGTGCTAGTGGACTAGCGGGTCTTCGGGGCTACGAGCAGTACTTC.

CDR3 coding DNA: TGTGCCAGCACTGTTCGGGGGGCGCAAGACACCGGGGAGCTGTTTTTT. Protein product: CASTVRGAQDTGELFF. This sequence joins TRBV6-5 and TRBJ2-2, with a weak D call TRBD2 (7 bases). CDR1 MNHEY and CDR2 SVGAGI come from the germline V gene. With 7 bases removed from V and 3 bases from J, the gap between germline ends came to 18 bases. There are 16 residues in the CDR3.

A word on this clonotype: A much larger clone sits a single nucleotide away, making a read error possible. V and J are TRBV14 and TRBJ2-2, with D unclear. This CDR3 contains 13 residues. Germline assignment: CDR1 SGHDN and CDR2 FVKESK. Trimming took off 1 base at V and 7 bases at J, with 7 bases between the two ends. CDR3 in amino acids: CASSQARGGELFF. The CDR3, as DNA: TGTGCCAGCAGCCAAGCACGAGGCGGGGAGCTGTTTTTT.

The chain links TRBV29-1 to TRBJ1-2; possibly TRBD1 for D (5 bases). Trimming removed 4 bases at V and 12 bases at J, with 24 bases between. The CDR3 spans 14 residues. The germline gives CDR1 SQVTM, CDR2 ANQGSEA. CDR3: CSVVSGRTQWGDTF. CDR3 nucleotides: TGCAGCGTTGTGTCGGGCAGGACCCAGTGGGGCGACACCTTC.

This clonotype was seen repeatedly, ten times or more. The chain links TRBV7-2 to TRBJ2-1, with TRBD2 identical over 15 bases. From germline, CDR1 is SGHTA and CDR2 FQGNSA. This CDR3 region has 19 residues. V was pared by 5 bases and J by 4 bases, with 12 bases of the junction left unmatched. This chain's CDR3 is CASSPHPGLAGGPYNEQFF. CDR3 sequence (DNA): TGTGCCAGCAGCCCGCATCCCGGACTAGCGGGGGGGCCTTACAATGAGCAGTTCTTC.

This clonotype has a count of ten or more. The chain employs TRBV3-1 and TRBJ2-1, with 9 bases lining up with TRBD2. V dropped 2 bases and J dropped 6; count of bases not matched to a gene: 8. CDR3 length equals 16 residues. Germline CDR1 LGHDT, CDR2 YNNKEL (reference sequence). DNA for the CDR3: TGTGCCAGCAGCCAACTCAGACTAGCGGCTTCCAATGAGCAGTTCTTC. Protein sequence: CASSQLRLAASNEQFF.

The table lists this clonotype with many counts. This chain uses TRBV29-1 with TRBJ2-7; 9 bases map to TRBD1. V trimming: 4 bases; J trimming: 5 bases; junction bases outside the gene matches: 3. The CDR3 length is 12 residues. Germline-derived CDR1 and CDR2 are SQVTM and ANQGSEA. This chain's CDR3 is CSVVQGAHEQYF. The CDR3, as DNA: TGCAGCGTTGTACAGGGGGCCCACGAGCAGTACTTC.

There are a few counts of this clonotype. The chain is built from TRBV7-9 and TRBJ2-1, with 7 bases matching TRBD2. After removal of 1 base from V and 1 base from J, the junction contained 4 bases not matched to a gene. CDR3 length equals 16 residues. The germline V gene has CDR1 SEHNR and CDR2 FQNEAQ (reference sequence). The CDR3 DNA reads TGTGCCAGCAGCTTAGTTCCTAGCGGATCCTACAATGAGCAGTTCTTC. Residues: CASSLVPSGSYNEQFF.

This clonotype was recorded a few times. The chain links TRBV7-3 to TRBJ1-1; D call uncertain. The germline V gene has CDR1 SGHTA and CDR2 FQGTGA. This CDR3 contains 14 residues. The ends were cut back, 6 bases at V and 2 bases at J, with 13 bases in the middle. Here the CDR3 reads CASSSYPGNTEAFF. DNA of the CDR3: TGTGCCAGCAGTTCGTATCCCGGTAACACTGAAGCTTTCTTT.

This clonotype was seen only a few times. This rearrangement joins TRBV29-1 to TRBJ2-3; either TRBD1 or TRBD2 may fit D (5 bases each). With 4 bases removed from V and 8 bases from J, the gap between germline ends came to 19 bases. Germline V gives CDR1 SQVTM, CDR2 ANQGSEA. The CDR3 consists of 14 residues. The CDR3 DNA is TGCAGCGTTGGAGGGAGTGGGGGTAGCCTTACGCAGTATTTT. Amino acid sequence: CSVGGSGGSLTQYF.

This clonotype turned up a few times. V usage is TRBV12-3 or TRBV12-4 and J usage is TRBJ1-1, with 9 bases matching TRBD1. With V trimmed by 6 bases and J by 7 bases, 6 bases remained unmatched. This CDR3 contains 13 residues. CDR3 nucleotides: TGTGCCAGCAGGTGGACAGGGGTAGATGAAGCTTTCTTT. This translates into CASRWTGVDEAFF.

In this sample, this clonotype turned up a few times. V is TRBV12-3 or TRBV12-4 and J is TRBJ2-1; 14 positions match TRBD2. Trimming took 9 bases from V and 1 from J; bases not matched to a gene: 14. The CDR3 consists of 19 residues. The chain's CDR3 is CASCPGLAGEWGSYNEQFF. DNA of the CDR3: TGTGCCAGTTGCCCGGGACTAGCGGGGGAATGGGGGTCCTACAATGAGCAGTTCTTC.

The V call is TRBV29-1, the J call TRBJ2-7, with 8 bases aligning to TRBD1. CDR1 and CDR2 from the germline V gene are SQVTM and ANQGSEA. The CDR3 is 14 residues long. V lost 2 bases, J lost 0 bases, and 3 bases stayed unmatched. The CDR3 spells CSVEYRGSSYEQYF. CDR3 coding DNA: TGCAGCGTTGAATACAGGGGGAGCTCCTACGAGCAGTACTTC.

This clonotype was detected many times. V is TRBV20-1 and J is TRBJ1-1, with 8 bases matching TRBD1. The CDR3 totals 13 residues. Germline assignment: CDR1 DFQATT and CDR2 SNEGSKA (reference sequence). V was clipped by 5 bases and J by 1 base; unmatched bases: 3. CDR3 in amino acids: CSAWGTGNTEAFF. Written as DNA, the CDR3 is TGCAGTGCTTGGGGGACAGGGAACACTGAAGCTTTCTTT.

This clonotype showed up many times. The chain combines TRBV18 with TRBJ2-7, with D possibly being TRBD2 (6 bases). V gave up 0 bases and J gave up 0 bases, with 15 bases separating them. Looked up from germline, CDR1 is KGHSH and CDR2 is LQKENI. The CDR3 runs 17 residues. CDR3 nucleotide sequence: TGTGCCAGCTCACCACCGGGGACGGGCGGGGCCTCCTACGAGCAGTACTTC. It is translated as CASSPPGTGGASYEQYF.

This clonotype was counted many times. The CDR3 region is CASSYSNARRLTYEQYF. The CDR3 DNA follows: TGTGCCAGCAGTTACTCGAATGCCAGGAGACTAACCTACGAGCAGTACTTC. V is TRBV6-6 and J is TRBJ2-7; D perhaps matches TRBD2 (5 bases). V lost 0 bases and J 2 bases, leaving 17 bases between the germline ends. The germline V gene has CDR1 MNHNY and CDR2 SVGAGI (reference sequence). This CDR3 has 17 amino acids.

The chain links TRBV7-2 to TRBJ2-7; TRBD2 aligns across 12 bases. Trimming cost V 7 bases and J 3 bases; bases outside gene matches: 10. This CDR3 region has 16 residues. Germline V gene sequence: CDR1 SGHTA, CDR2 FQGNSA. The CDR3 region is CASTQPLAGGYYEQYF. The CDR3 region has the DNA TGTGCCAGCACCCAACCACTAGCGGGGGGTTACTACGAGCAGTACTTC. Together with reference TRBV7-2 and TRBJ2-7, the CDR3 gives the full variable domain: GAGVSQSPSNKVTEKGKDVELRCDPISGHTALYWYRQSLGQGLEFLIYFQGNSAPDKSGLPSDRFSAERTGGSVSTLTIQRTQQEDSAVYLCASTQPLAGGYYEQYFGPGTRLTVT.

This clonotype was seen repeatedly, ten times or more. This chain links TRBV9 with TRBJ2-3, with D possibly being TRBD1 or TRBD2 (5 bases each). Germline V gene lookup returns CDR1 SGDLS and CDR2 YYNGEE. This CDR3 comprises 16 residues. Trimming took 3 bases from V and 6 from J, leaving 20 bases between them. CDR3: CASSALGTRRADTQYF. The CDR3 DNA reads TGTGCCAGCAGCGCCCTAGGGACCAGAAGGGCGGATACGCAGTATTTT.